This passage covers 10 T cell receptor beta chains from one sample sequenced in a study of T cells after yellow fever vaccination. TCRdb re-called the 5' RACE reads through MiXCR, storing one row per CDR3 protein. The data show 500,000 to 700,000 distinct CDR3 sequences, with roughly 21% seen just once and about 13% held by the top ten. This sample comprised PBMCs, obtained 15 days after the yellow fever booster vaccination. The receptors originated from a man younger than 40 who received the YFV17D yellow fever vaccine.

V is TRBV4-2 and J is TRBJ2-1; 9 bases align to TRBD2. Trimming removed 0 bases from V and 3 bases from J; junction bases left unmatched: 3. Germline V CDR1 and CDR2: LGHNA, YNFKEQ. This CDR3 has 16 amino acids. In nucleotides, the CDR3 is TGTGCCAGCAGCCAAGACCTAGCGGGGAACTACAATGAGCAGTTCTTC. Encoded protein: CASSQDLAGNYNEQFF.

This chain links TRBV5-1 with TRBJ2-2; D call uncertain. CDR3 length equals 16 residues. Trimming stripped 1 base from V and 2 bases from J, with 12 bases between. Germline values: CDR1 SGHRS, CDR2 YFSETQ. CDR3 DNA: TGCGCCAGCAGCTTGCAGGAGTGGGTAAACACCGGGGAGCTGTTTTTT. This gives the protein CASSLQEWVNTGELFF.

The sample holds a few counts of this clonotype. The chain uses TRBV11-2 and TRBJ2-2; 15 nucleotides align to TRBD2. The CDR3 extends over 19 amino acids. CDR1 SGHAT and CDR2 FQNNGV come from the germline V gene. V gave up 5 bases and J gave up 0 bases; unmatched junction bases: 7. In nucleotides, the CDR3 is TGTGCCAGCAGCACGGCCGGGACTAGCGGGAGGTCGAACACCGGGGAGCTGTTTTTT. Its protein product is CASSTAGTSGRSNTGELFF.

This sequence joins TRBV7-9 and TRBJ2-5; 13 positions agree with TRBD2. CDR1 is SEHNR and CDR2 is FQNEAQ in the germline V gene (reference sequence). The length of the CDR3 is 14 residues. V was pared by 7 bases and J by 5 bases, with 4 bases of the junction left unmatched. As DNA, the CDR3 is TGTGCCAGCAACGGACTAGCGGGAGCGGAGACCCAGTACTTC. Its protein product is CASNGLAGAETQYF.

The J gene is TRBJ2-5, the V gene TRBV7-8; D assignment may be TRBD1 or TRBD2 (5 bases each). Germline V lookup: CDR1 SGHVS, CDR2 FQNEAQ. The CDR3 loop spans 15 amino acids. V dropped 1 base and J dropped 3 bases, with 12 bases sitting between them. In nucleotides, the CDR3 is TGTGCCAGCAGCTTAGAGGGACGAAGAAAAGAGACCCAGTACTTC. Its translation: CASSLEGRRKETQYF.

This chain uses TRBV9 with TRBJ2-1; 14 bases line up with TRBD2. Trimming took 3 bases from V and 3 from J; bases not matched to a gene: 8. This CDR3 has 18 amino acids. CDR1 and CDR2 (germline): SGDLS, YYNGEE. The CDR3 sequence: CASSASGTSGGNYNEQFF. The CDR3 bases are TGTGCCAGCAGCGCGAGCGGGACTAGCGGGGGAAACTACAATGAGCAGTTCTTC.

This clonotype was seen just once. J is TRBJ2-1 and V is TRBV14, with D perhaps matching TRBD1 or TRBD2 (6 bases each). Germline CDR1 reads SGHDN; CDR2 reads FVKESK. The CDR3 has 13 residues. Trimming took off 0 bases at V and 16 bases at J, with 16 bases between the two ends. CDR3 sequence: CASSQDIARGLFF. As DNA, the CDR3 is TGTGCCAGCAGCCAAGATATTGCCCGGGGGCTATTCTTC.

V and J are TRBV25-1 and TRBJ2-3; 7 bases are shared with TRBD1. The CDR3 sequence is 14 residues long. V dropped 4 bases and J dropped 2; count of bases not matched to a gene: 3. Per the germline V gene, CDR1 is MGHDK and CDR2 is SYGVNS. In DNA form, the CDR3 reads TGTGCCAGCAGTGCGACAGGGTTCACAGATACGCAGTATTTT. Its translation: CASSATGFTDTQYF.

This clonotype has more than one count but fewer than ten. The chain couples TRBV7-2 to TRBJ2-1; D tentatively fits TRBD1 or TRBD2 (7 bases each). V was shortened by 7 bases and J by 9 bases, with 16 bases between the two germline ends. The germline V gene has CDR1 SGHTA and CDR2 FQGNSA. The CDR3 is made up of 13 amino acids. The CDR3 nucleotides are TGTGCCAGCAAGGGGGCGGGAGTGAGTGAGCAGTTCTTC. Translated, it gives CASKGAGVSEQFF.

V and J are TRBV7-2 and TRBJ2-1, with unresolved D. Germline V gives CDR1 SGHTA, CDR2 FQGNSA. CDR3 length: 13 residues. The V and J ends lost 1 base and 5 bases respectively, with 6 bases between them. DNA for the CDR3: TGTGCCAGCAGCTTAGACGGAGACAATGAGCAGTTCTTC. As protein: CASSLDGDNEQFF. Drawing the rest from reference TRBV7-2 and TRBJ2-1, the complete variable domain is GAGVSQSPSNKVTEKGKDVELRCDPISGHTALYWYRQSLGQGLEFLIYFQGNSAPDKSGLPSDRFSAERTGGSVSTLTIQRTQQEDSAVYLCASSLDGDNEQFFGPGTRLTVL.